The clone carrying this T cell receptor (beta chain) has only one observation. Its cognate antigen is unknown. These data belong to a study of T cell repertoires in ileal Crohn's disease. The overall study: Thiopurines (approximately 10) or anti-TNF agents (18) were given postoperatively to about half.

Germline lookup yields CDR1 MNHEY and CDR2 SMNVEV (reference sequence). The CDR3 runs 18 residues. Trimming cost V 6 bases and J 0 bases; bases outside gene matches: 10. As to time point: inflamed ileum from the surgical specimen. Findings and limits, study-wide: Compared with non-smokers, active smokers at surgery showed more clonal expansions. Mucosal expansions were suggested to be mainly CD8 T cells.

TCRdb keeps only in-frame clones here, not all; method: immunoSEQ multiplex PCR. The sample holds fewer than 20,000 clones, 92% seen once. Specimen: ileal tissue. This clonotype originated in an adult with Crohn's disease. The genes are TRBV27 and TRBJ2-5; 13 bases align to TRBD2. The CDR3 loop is CASSSTSGGAVYQETQYF. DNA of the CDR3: TGTGCCAGCAGCTCCACTAGCGGGGGGGCGGTTTACCAAGAGACCCAGTACTTC.